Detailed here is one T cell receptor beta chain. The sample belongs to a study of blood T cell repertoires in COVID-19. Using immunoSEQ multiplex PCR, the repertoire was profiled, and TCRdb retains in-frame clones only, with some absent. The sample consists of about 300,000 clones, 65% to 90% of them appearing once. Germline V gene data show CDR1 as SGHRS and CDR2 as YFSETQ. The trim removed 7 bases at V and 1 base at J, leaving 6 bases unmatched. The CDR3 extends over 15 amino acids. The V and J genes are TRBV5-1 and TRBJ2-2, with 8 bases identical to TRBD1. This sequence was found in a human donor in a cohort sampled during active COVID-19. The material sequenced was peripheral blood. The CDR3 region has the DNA TGCGCCAGCGTTACCGGACAGGGGAACACCGGGGAGCTGTTTTTT. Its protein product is CASVTGQGNTGELFF.